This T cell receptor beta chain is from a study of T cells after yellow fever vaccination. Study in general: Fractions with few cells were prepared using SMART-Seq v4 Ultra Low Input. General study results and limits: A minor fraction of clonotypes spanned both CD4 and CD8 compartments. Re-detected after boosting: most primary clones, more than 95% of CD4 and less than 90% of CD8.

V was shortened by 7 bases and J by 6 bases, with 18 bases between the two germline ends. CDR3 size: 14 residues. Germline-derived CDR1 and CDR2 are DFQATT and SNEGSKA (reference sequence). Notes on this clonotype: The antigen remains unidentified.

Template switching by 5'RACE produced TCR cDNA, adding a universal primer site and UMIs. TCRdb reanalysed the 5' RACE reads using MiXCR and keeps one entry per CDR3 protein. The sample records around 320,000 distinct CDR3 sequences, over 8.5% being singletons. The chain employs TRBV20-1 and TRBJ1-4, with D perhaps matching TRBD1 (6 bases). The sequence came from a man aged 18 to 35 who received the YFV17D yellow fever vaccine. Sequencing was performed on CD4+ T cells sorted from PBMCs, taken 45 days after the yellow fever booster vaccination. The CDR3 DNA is TGCAGTGGCTTACAGGGATGGGAAGATGAAAAACTGTTTTTT. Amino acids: CSGLQGWEDEKLFF.